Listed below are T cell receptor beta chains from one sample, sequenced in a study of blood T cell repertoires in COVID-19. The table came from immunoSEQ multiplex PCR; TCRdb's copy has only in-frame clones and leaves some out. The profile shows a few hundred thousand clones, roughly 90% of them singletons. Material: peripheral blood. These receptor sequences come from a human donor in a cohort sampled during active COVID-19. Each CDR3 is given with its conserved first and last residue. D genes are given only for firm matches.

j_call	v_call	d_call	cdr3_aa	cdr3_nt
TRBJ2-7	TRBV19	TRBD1	CASSKGQGRGEQYF	TGTGCCAGTAGTAAAGGACAGGGTAGGGGCGAGCAGTACTTC
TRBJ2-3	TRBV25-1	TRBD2	CASSELAGGPNTQYF	TGTGCCAGCAGTGAATTAGCGGGGGGGCCAAATACGCAGTATTTT
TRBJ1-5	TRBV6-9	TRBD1	CASRKYRGMGQPQHF	TGTGCCAGCAGAAAGTACAGGGGGATGGGTCAGCCCCAGCATTTT
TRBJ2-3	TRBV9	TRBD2	CASSPGLAGTDTQYF	TGTGCCAGCAGCCCCGGACTAGCGGGAACAGATACGCAGTATTTT
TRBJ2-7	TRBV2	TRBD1	CASNRQGPSYEQYF	TGTGCCAGCAACCGACAGGGTCCCTCCTACGAGCAGTACTTC
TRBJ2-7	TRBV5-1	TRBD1	CASSLGDRGVDEQYF	TGCGCCAGCAGCTTGGGGGACAGGGGGGTAGACGAGCAGTACTTC
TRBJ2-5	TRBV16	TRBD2	CASSQRAGGETQYF	TGTGCCAGCAGCCAACGAGCGGGAGGAGAGACCCAGTACTTC
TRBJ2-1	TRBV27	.	CASGASATYNEQFF	TGTGCCAGCGGAGCTAGCGCTACCTACAATGAGCAGTTCTTC
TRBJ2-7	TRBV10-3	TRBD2	CAIRGEGSNEQYF	TGTGCCATCAGAGGGGAGGGTTCCAACGAGCAGTACTTC
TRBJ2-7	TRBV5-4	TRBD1	CASSLPGQSSYEQYF	TGTGCCAGCAGCTTGCCGGGACAGAGCTCCTACGAGCAGTACTTC
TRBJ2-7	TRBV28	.	CASSSAGTIYEQYF	TGTGCCAGCAGTTCCGCCGGGACAATCTACGAGCAGTACTTC
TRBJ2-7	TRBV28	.	CASSFVGGVEQYF	TGTGCCAGCAGTTTCGTAGGAGGCGTGGAGCAGTACTTC
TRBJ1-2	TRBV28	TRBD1	CASSLSPRGQGALFSGYTF	TGTGCCAGCAGTTTGTCCCCAAGGGGACAGGGGGCTTTATTTTCTGGCTACACCTTC
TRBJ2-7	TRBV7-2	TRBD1	CASRTGTGTYEQYF	TGTGCCAGCAGGACCGGGACAGGGACCTACGAGCAGTACTTC
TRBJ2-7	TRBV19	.	CASSISPGRYEQYF	TGTGCCAGTAGTATCTCCCCCGGTAGATACGAGCAGTACTTC
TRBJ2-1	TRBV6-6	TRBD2	CASSGSTSADEQFF	TGTGCCAGCAGTGGGTCCACTAGCGCCGATGAGCAGTTCTTC
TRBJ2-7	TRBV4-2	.	CASSQSSAAGAYEQYF	TGTGCCAGCAGCCAGTCATCTGCAGCGGGCGCGTACGAGCAGTACTTC
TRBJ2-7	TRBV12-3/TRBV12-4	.	CASRTETGYEQYF	TGTGCCAGCAGAACTGAGACAGGCTACGAGCAGTACTTC
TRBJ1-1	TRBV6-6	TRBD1	CASRRQGLDTEAFF	TGTGCCAGCAGGCGACAGGGTCTGGACACTGAAGCTTTCTTT
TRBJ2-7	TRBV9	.	CASSVYGAGEQYF	TGTGCCAGCAGCGTATACGGCGCGGGTGAGCAGTACTTC